This T cell receptor beta chain appears in the sequencing data of a study of blood T cells in healthy people across ages. Using a J-beta primer mix together with a sample-barcoded 5' primer, a second PCR was run for roughly 6 to 11 cycles. Each CDR3 protein gets one entry after TCRdb re-called the 5' RACE reads with MiXCR. The sample lists approximately 830,000 distinct CDR3 sequences; around 68% were seen once. Findings and caveats of the study: Roughly linearly, TCR beta diversity per million T cells fell as age increased.

In the case of this clonotype: Its cognate antigen is unknown. The junction and the germline gene differ at one end; a read error may be behind it.

This receptor was identified in a man aged 25 to 40 in good health. The sequenced material came from blood.

CDR3 nucleotide sequence: TGCAGTGCTGGTCGGGAGGACTCCCACGAGCAGTACTTC. Translating it yields CSAGREDSHEQYF. The gene calls are TRBV20-1 and TRBJ2-7; 7 bases line up with TRBD2. Germline lookup yields CDR1 DFQATT and CDR2 SNEGSKA (reference sequence). The CDR3 totals 13 residues.